These T cell receptor beta chains were read from a single sample in a study of blood T cell repertoires in COVID-19. The protocol was immunoSEQ multiplex PCR, while the TCRdb copy is restricted to in-frame clones and leaves out a portion. Here the sample spans 150,000 to 200,000 clones, about 81% being singletons. The sample was peripheral blood. The receptors come from a woman at least 80 years old with acute or convalescent COVID-19. Each CDR3 is given with its conserved first and last residue. D genes are given only for firm matches. For some rows the clone size is stated as once, few or many, or as a class when expanded; others skip it.

j_call: TRBJ2-1; d_call: .; v_call: TRBV5-4; clone_size: .; cdr3_aa: CASSFRGGSSYNEQFF; cdr3_nt: TGTGCCAGCAGCTTCAGAGGAGGGAGCTCCTACAATGAGCAGTTCTTC
j_call: TRBJ2-2; d_call: .; v_call: TRBV28; clone_size: once; cdr3_aa: CASRPRGYTGELFF; cdr3_nt: TGTGCCAGCAGACCTAGGGGGTACACCGGGGAGCTGTTTTTT
j_call: TRBJ1-2; d_call: .; v_call: TRBV21-1; clone_size: .; cdr3_aa: CASSNNNASRYGYTF; cdr3_nt: TGTGCCAGCAGCAATAATAACGCTTCGCGGTATGGCTACACCTTC
j_call: TRBJ2-2; d_call: .; v_call: TRBV27; clone_size: .; cdr3_aa: CASSFTPSVAGELFF; cdr3_nt: TGTGCCAGCAGTTTCACCCCTAGCGTGGCCGGGGAGCTGTTTTTT
j_call: TRBJ1-1; d_call: .; v_call: TRBV5-6; clone_size: .; cdr3_aa: CASSSMPLQGATEAFF; cdr3_nt: TGTGCCAGCAGCTCAATGCCGTTACAGGGAGCCACTGAAGCTTTCTTT
j_call: TRBJ2-2; d_call: TRBD2; v_call: TRBV7-3; clone_size: .; cdr3_aa: CASSSTLSRGANTGELFF; cdr3_nt: TGTGCCAGCAGCTCAACTCTCTCACGGGGGGCGAACACCGGGGAGCTGTTTTTT
j_call: TRBJ1-1; d_call: TRBD1; v_call: TRBV7-2; clone_size: .; cdr3_aa: CASSFGPGGVNTEAFF; cdr3_nt: TGTGCCAGCAGCTTTGGGCCAGGGGGCGTTAACACTGAAGCTTTCTTT
j_call: TRBJ2-7; d_call: TRBD2; v_call: TRBV2; clone_size: .; cdr3_aa: CASTLRTSALGEQYF; cdr3_nt: TGTGCCAGCACCCTAAGGACTAGCGCTCTAGGAGAGCAGTACTTC
j_call: TRBJ2-3; d_call: .; v_call: TRBV6-4; clone_size: .; cdr3_aa: CASSDGVGQTQYF; cdr3_nt: TGTGCCAGCAGTGACGGAGTAGGCCAGACGCAGTATTTT
j_call: TRBJ1-1; d_call: .; v_call: TRBV10-3; clone_size: .; cdr3_aa: CAISEGASGWASEAFF; cdr3_nt: TGTGCCATCAGTGAAGGGGCGTCAGGTTGGGCGTCTGAAGCTTTCTTT
j_call: TRBJ1-2; d_call: TRBD1; v_call: TRBV7-2; clone_size: .; cdr3_aa: CASSSFGQGANGYTF; cdr3_nt: TGTGCCAGCAGCTCCTTTGGACAGGGGGCAAATGGCTACACCTTC
j_call: TRBJ2-3; d_call: TRBD2; v_call: TRBV19; clone_size: .; cdr3_aa: CASSLRLAGAAYTQYF; cdr3_nt: TGTGCCAGTAGTCTCAGACTAGCGGGGGCCGCGTATACGCAGTATTTT
j_call: TRBJ1-1; d_call: .; v_call: TRBV7-9; clone_size: .; cdr3_aa: CASSQTELGGTEAFF; cdr3_nt: TGTGCCAGCAGCCAAACAGAACTAGGGGGAACTGAAGCTTTCTTT
j_call: TRBJ1-5; d_call: .; v_call: TRBV18; clone_size: once; cdr3_aa: CASSPGTVLNQPQHF; cdr3_nt: TGTGCCAGCTCACCAGGCACAGTCCTCAATCAGCCCCAGCATTTT
j_call: TRBJ1-6; d_call: .; v_call: TRBV27; clone_size: .; cdr3_aa: CASSLNVGSSSYNSPLHF; cdr3_nt: TGTGCCAGCAGTTTAAATGTAGGGAGCAGCTCCTATAATTCACCCCTCCACTTT
j_call: TRBJ1-1; d_call: TRBD1; v_call: TRBV6-5; clone_size: .; cdr3_aa: CASSYSRGQMNTEAFF; cdr3_nt: TGTGCCAGCAGTTACTCGAGGGGGCAGATGAACACTGAAGCTTTCTTT
j_call: TRBJ1-5; d_call: .; v_call: TRBV3-1/TRBV3-2; clone_size: .; cdr3_aa: CASSQNQGGQPQHF; cdr3_nt: TGTGCCAGCAGCCAAAACCAGGGAGGTCAGCCCCAGCATTTT
j_call: TRBJ2-1; d_call: .; v_call: TRBV10-3; clone_size: .; cdr3_aa: CAISEGVFQRNYNEQFF; cdr3_nt: TGTGCCATCAGTGAGGGTGTATTCCAGCGGAATTACAATGAGCAGTTCTTC
j_call: TRBJ2-7; d_call: TRBD2; v_call: TRBV5-1; clone_size: .; cdr3_aa: CASSSGLAGGRFPEQYF; cdr3_nt: TGCGCCAGCAGCTCGGGACTAGCGGGAGGACGGTTTCCCGAGCAGTACTTC